This T cell receptor beta chain was recovered during a study of cytomegalovirus exposure and HLA in healthy donors. CDR1 MNHNS and CDR2 SASEGT come from the germline V gene. This CDR3 has 15 residues. Trimming cost V 7 bases and J 5 bases, with 19 bases left between them. This clone was seen only a few times. Profiling relied on immunoSEQ multiplex PCR, and the TCRdb table lists in-frame clones only, not all of them. This table has fewer than 150,000 clones, around 85% appearing once. The sequenced material came from PBMCs. The clonotype originates from a man aged 18-30 years in good health and CMV-seropositive. The chain combines TRBV6-1 with TRBJ2-3; perhaps TRBD2 as D (7 bases). As DNA, the CDR3 is TGTGCCAGCACTTCCGGCGCGGGGGCGGTAGATACGCAGTATTTT. Protein: CASTSGAGAVDTQYF.